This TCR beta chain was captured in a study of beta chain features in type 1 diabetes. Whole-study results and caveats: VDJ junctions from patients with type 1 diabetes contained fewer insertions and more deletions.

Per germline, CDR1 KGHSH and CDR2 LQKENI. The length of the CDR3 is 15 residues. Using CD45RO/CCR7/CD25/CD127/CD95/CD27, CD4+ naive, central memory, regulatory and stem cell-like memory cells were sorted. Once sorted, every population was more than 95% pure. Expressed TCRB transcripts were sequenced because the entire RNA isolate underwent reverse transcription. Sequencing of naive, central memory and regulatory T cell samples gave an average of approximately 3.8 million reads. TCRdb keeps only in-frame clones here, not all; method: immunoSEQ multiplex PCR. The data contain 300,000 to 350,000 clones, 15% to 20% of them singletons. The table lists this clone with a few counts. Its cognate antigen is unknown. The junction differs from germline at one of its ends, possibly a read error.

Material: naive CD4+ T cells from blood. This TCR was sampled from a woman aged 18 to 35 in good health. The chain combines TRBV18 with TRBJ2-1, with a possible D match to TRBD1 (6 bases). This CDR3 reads CASSPQRDTYNEQFF. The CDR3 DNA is TGTGCCAGCTCACCACAGAGGGACACCTATAATGAGCAGTTCTTC. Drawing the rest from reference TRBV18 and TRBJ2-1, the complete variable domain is NAGVMQNPRHLVRRRGQEARLRCSPMKGHSHVYWYRQLPEEGLKFMVYLQKENIIDESGMPKERFSAEFPKEGPSILRIQQVVRGDSAAYFCASSPQRDTYNEQFFGPGTRLTVL.